This TCR beta chain was sequenced in a study of T cells after somatic rescue of genetic block. The V and J ends lost 4 bases and 3 bases respectively, with 17 bases between them. The CDR3 totals 16 residues. The V gene's germline CDR1 is SGHRS and CDR2 YFSETQ. Only in-frame clones appear in the TCRdb table, and some are missing; sequencing was by immunoSEQ multiplex PCR. The table has around 67,000 clones, around 90% seen once. The chain recombines TRBV5-1 with TRBJ2-1; D remains unclear. The sequence was collected from a man aged 25-45 years. Sequencing used peripheral blood mononuclear cells (PBMCs). In DNA form, the CDR3 reads TGCGCCAGCAGCGGACCCAAGGGCTCGGGCTACAATGAGCAGTTCTTC. As protein: CASSGPKGSGYNEQFF.